The 6 T cell receptor beta chains below all came from one sample that was sequenced in a study of blood T cell repertoires in COVID-19. Assay: immunoSEQ multiplex PCR; the TCRdb copy retains only in-frame clones and omits some. The profile covers about 73,000 clones, with about 86% appearing a single time and 25% to 30% taken by the ten largest. Sequenced material: peripheral blood. Every receptor here comes from a human donor in a cohort sampled during active COVID-19.

The rearrangement uses TRBV5-1 and TRBJ1-4, with D unresolved. Germline V lookup: CDR1 SGHRS, CDR2 YFSETQ. V was cut by 7 bases and J by 0 bases, with 13 bases left in between. CDR3 size: 15 residues. CDR3 coding DNA: TGCGCCAGCGCCCTAGGAGGGTCAACTAATGAAAAACTGTTTTTT. Translating gives CASALGGSTNEKLFF.

The gene calls are TRBV19 and TRBJ2-2; D possibly corresponds to TRBD1 (6 bases). V was pared by 6 bases and J by 1 base, with 9 bases between. CDR1 is LNHDA and CDR2 is SQIVND in the germline V gene (reference sequence). The CDR3 loop spans 14 amino acids. CDR3 region: CASRWTENTGELFF. The DNA for the CDR3 is TGTGCCAGTAGGTGGACAGAGAACACCGGGGAGCTGTTTTTT.

The V and J genes are TRBV9 and TRBJ1-1; the match to TRBD1 covers 7 bases. After removal of 3 bases from V and 4 bases from J, the junction contained 3 bases not matched to a gene. The germline V gene encodes CDR1 SGDLS and CDR2 YYNGEE. This CDR3 has 13 amino acids. CDR3 amino acids: CASSAGTATEAFF. Here the CDR3 DNA reads TGTGCCAGCAGCGCCGGGACAGCCACTGAAGCTTTCTTT.

The chain links TRBV27 to TRBJ2-7, with a weak D call TRBD1 (6 bases). V was trimmed by 5 bases and J by 1 base, leaving 18 bases between them. The CDR3 has 16 amino acids. The germline V gene encodes CDR1 MNHEY and CDR2 SMNVEV (reference sequence). CDR3 nucleotides: TGTGCCAGCAGTCCCCACCCGACAGGTTCATCCTACGAGCAGTACTTC. Translation: CASSPHPTGSSYEQYF.

The chain joins TRBV2 to TRBJ2-4; D possibly corresponds to TRBD2 (6 bases). Trimming pared 2 bases from V and 6 bases from J, leaving 11 bases between. Germline CDR1 and CDR2: SNHLY and FYNNEI. The CDR3 totals 14 residues. The CDR3 loop reads CASSELGRINIQYF. The CDR3 nucleotides read TGTGCCAGCAGTGAATTGGGGAGGATAAACATTCAGTACTTC.

This clone has a single count. The genes are TRBV9 and TRBJ2-3; a weak D match, TRBD2 (6 bases). Germline assignment: CDR1 SGDLS and CDR2 YYNGEE. V lost 4 bases and J 0 bases, leaving 15 bases between the germline ends. There are 16 residues in the CDR3. CDR3 nucleotides: TGTGCCAGCAGCCCCACTGGGGGGTTGAGCACAGATACGCAGTATTTT. Residues: CASSPTGGLSTDTQYF.